Listed below are T cell receptor beta chains from one sample, sequenced in a study of T-cell memory formation after mild COVID-19. MiXCR, run by TCRdb on the 5' RACE reads, gives a single entry per CDR3 protein. The sample has hundreds of thousands of distinct CDR3 sequences, less than 25% seen once. The sample was PBMCs or a T cell subset sorted from them (not recorded which). These receptors came from an adult woman who had mild COVID-19 (a few samples of this study predate the infection). Cell type and time point are not known. CDR3s include the opening cysteine and the closing phenylalanine or tryptophan. Fields, in order: clone size, J gene, V gene, D gene, CDR3 protein, CDR3 DNA. A D gene is named only where the DNA matches it firmly. Size is omitted from some rows. Given values are once, few, many or a class for expanded clones.

>.|TRBJ2-1|TRBV4-1|.
CASSQENGSLYYNEQFF
TGCGCCAGCAGCCAAGAAAATGGCAGCCTTTACTACAATGAGCAGTTCTTC
>.|TRBJ1-5|TRBV5-1|.
CASSLNPGGDQPQHF
TGCGCCAGCAGCTTGAATCCGGGGGGTGACCAGCCCCAGCATTTT
>.|TRBJ2-6|TRBV29-1|.
CSVGVSSGANVLTF
TGCAGCGTTGGGGTGTCCTCTGGGGCCAACGTCCTGACTTTC
>few|TRBJ2-3|TRBV29-1|.
CSVEWREPLPGRVDF
TGCAGCGTTGAATGGAGGGAACCCTTACCGGGCCGGGTAGATTTT
>few|TRBJ1-1|TRBV18|TRBD1
CASSQGQGFAEAFF
TGTGCCAGCTCACAGGGACAGGGGTTCGCTGAAGCTTTCTTT
>few|TRBJ2-1|TRBV5-1|TRBD2
CASSLYSGEGGNEQFF
TGCGCCAGCAGCTTGTATAGCGGGGAAGGGGGAAATGAGCAGTTCTTC
>.|TRBJ1-5|TRBV4-1|.
CASSRGPNPDQPQHF
TGCGCCAGCAGCCGGGGACCGAACCCCGATCAGCCCCAGCATTTT
>.|TRBJ2-7|TRBV4-3|TRBD2
CASSPMPGGTSGRVYEQYF
TGCGCCAGCAGCCCTATGCCGGGGGGGACTAGCGGGAGGGTCTACGAGCAGTACTTC
>few|TRBJ2-7|TRBV7-2|.
CASSLGLGSAYEQYF
TGTGCCAGCAGCTTAGGGCTAGGGAGCGCCTACGAGCAGTACTTC
>.|TRBJ1-2|TRBV12-3/TRBV12-4|.
CASSLTGRVYGYTF
TGTGCCAGCAGTTTAACAGGGAGGGTCTATGGCTACACCTTC
>few|TRBJ1-2|TRBV7-2|.
CASSLIYGYTF
TGTGCCAGCAGCTTAATTTATGGCTACACCTTC
>.|TRBJ1-5|TRBV24-1|.
CATSGRWEDNQPQHF
TGTGCCACCAGCGGGAGGTGGGAGGACAATCAGCCCCAGCATTTT
>.|TRBJ1-1|TRBV5-1|.
CASSTYRESSEAFF
TGCGCCAGCAGCACCTACAGGGAGAGTTCTGAAGCTTTCTTT
>.|TRBJ2-1|TRBV7-6|TRBD2
CASSLDHSGRNEQFF
TGTGCCAGCAGCTTAGATCATAGCGGGAGAAATGAGCAGTTCTTC
>few|TRBJ1-2|TRBV9|TRBD1
CASTALGQPGGHGYTF
TGTGCCAGCACCGCCTTGGGACAGCCCGGTGGGCATGGCTACACCTTC
>few|TRBJ2-3|TRBV7-8|.
CASSGGRELADTQYF
TGTGCCAGCAGCGGGGGGCGGGAATTGGCAGATACGCAGTATTTT
>.|TRBJ2-3|TRBV28|.
CASSLSAIKADTQYF
TGTGCCAGCAGTTTATCGGCTATTAAAGCAGATACGCAGTATTTT
>few|TRBJ2-6|TRBV5-1|TRBD1
CASSLPGQGSGANVLTF
TGCGCCAGCAGCCTACCGGGACAGGGCTCTGGGGCCAACGTCCTGACTTTC
>.|TRBJ2-7|TRBV12-3/TRBV12-4|.
CASSSQGLAYEQYF
TGTGCCAGCAGTTCCCAGGGGCTTGCCTACGAGCAGTACTTC
>.|TRBJ2-2|TRBV2|.
CASRDTTTGELFF
TGTGCCAGCAGGGACACGACGACCGGGGAGCTGTTTTTT
>few|TRBJ1-2|TRBV4-2|.
CASSPGGGGSHGYTF
TGTGCCAGCAGCCCCGGTGGAGGGGGTTCTCATGGCTACACCTTC
>.|TRBJ1-5|TRBV20-1|.
CSARPPLSHQPQHF
TGCAGTGCTAGACCCCCATTAAGCCATCAGCCCCAGCATTTT
>few|TRBJ2-4|TRBV6-7|.
CASIEGGAGTAKNIQYF
TGTGCCAGCATCGAGGGGGGGGCCGGGACGGCCAAAAACATTCAGTACTTC
>few|TRBJ1-4|TRBV20-1|TRBD1
CSASPTRGDEKLFF
TGCAGTGCGAGCCCGACCAGGGGGGATGAAAAACTGTTTTTT
>.|TRBJ1-5|TRBV15|TRBD1
CATSIGAGTVSNQPQHF
TGTGCCACCAGCATCGGGGCGGGGACAGTTAGCAATCAGCCCCAGCATTTT
>few|TRBJ2-5|TRBV7-3|.
CASSLTSADETQYF
TGTGCCAGCAGCTTAACTAGCGCGGACGAGACCCAGTACTTC
>.|TRBJ1-2|TRBV20-1|TRBD1
CSARGTGNYGYTF
TGCAGTGCTAGAGGGACAGGGAACTATGGCTACACCTTC
>.|TRBJ2-5|TRBV5-1|.
CASSSDPVETQYF
TGCGCCAGCAGCTCTGACCCGGTAGAGACCCAGTACTTC
>few|TRBJ1-4|TRBV11-2|.
CAARGSPNEKLFF
TGTGCCGCCCGGGGTTCACCTAATGAAAAACTGTTTTTT
>few|TRBJ2-3|TRBV14|.
CASSRGLPTDTQYF
TGTGCCAGCAGCCGAGGACTTCCCACAGATACGCAGTATTTT
>.|TRBJ2-1|TRBV24-1|TRBD1
CATSSTGQGVIEQFF
TGTGCCACCAGTTCTACGGGACAGGGGGTAATTGAGCAGTTCTTC
>few|TRBJ2-1|TRBV4-3|.
CASSQDSEDEQFF
TGCGCCAGCAGCCAAGATAGCGAAGATGAGCAGTTCTTC
>few|TRBJ1-2|TRBV10-3|.
CAISARGDGYTF
TGTGCCATCAGTGCACGAGGGGATGGCTACACCTTC
>few|TRBJ2-6|TRBV11-2|.
CASSFRGGDRISGANVLTF
TGTGCCAGCAGCTTCCGGGGAGGGGACAGGATATCTGGGGCCAACGTCCTGACTTTC
>.|TRBJ1-1|TRBV7-9|.
CASSWAGRTEAFF
TGTGCCAGCAGCTGGGCAGGGAGGACTGAAGCTTTCTTT
>few|TRBJ1-2|TRBV6-5|.
CASSYSPNYGYTF
TGTGCCAGCAGTTACTCGCCAAATTATGGCTACACCTTC
>.|TRBJ1-5|TRBV20-1|.
CSAGGTVNSNQPQHF
TGCAGTGCTGGGGGGACTGTTAATAGCAATCAGCCCCAGCATTTT
>.|TRBJ2-2|TRBV4-3|TRBD2
CASSQVPSGRLYTGELFF
TGCGCCAGCAGCCAAGTTCCTAGCGGGAGATTGTACACCGGGGAGCTGTTTTTT
>.|TRBJ2-7|TRBV27|.
CASSLGHPDEQYF
TGTGCCAGCAGTCTGGGACATCCAGACGAGCAGTACTTC
>few|TRBJ2-1|TRBV15|.
CATSRDVGTLYNEQFF
TGTGCCACCAGCAGAGATGTCGGGACCTTATACAATGAGCAGTTCTTC
>few|TRBJ2-1|TRBV20-1|TRBD2
CSAPLGTSGRYNEQFF
TGCAGTGCTCCACTTGGGACTAGCGGGAGATACAATGAGCAGTTCTTC
>few|TRBJ2-1|TRBV4-1|.
CASSPFGGRVFERVNEQFF
TGCGCCAGCAGCCCCTTTGGGGGGAGAGTCTTCGAGAGGGTTAATGAGCAGTTCTTC
>.|TRBJ2-7|TRBV7-2|.
CASSVPGRYEQYF
TGTGCCAGCAGCGTACCAGGGCGCTACGAGCAGTACTTC
>few|TRBJ2-3|TRBV7-3|TRBD2
CASSPSGIGVDTQYF
TGTGCCAGCAGCCCTAGCGGGATAGGAGTAGATACGCAGTATTTT
>few|TRBJ2-7|TRBV9|.
CASSVEAGWYEQYF
TGTGCCAGCAGCGTAGAAGCAGGCTGGTACGAGCAGTACTTC